One and the same sample provided the 14 T cell receptor beta chains below, sequenced in a study of beta chain features in type 1 diabetes. All of the isolated RNA was reverse transcribed, so expressed TCRB transcripts were sequenced. Repertoires were generated with immunoSEQ multiplex PCR, while TCRdb's copy carries only in-frame clones and drops some. The sample yields 40,000 to 45,000 clones, approximately 50% seen once. The sequencing input was central memory CD4+ T cells from blood. All receptors derive from a woman aged 18-29 years in good health.

Notes on this clone: It is likely a read error, because the conserved phenylalanine at the end of the CDR3 is missing. The J gene is TRBJ2-3, the V gene TRBV19, with a weak D call TRBD2 (7 bases). There are 16 residues in the CDR3. V shed 4 bases and J shed 2 bases, with 16 bases lying between them. CDR1 and CDR2 from the germline V gene are LNHDA and SQIVND (reference sequence). The CDR3 region has the DNA TGTGCCAGTAGTACCTCATCCGGGGGGCCCACAGATACGCAGTATGTT. Amino acid sequence: CASSTSSGGPTDTQYV.

This clone has just a few counts. The chain employs TRBV6-5 and TRBJ1-1; no clear D. The ends were cut back, 0 bases at V and 0 bases at J, with 5 bases in the middle. Germline CDR1 reads MNHEY; CDR2 reads SVGAGI. CDR3 length: 14 residues. This CDR3 reads CASSYSSVNTEAFF. CDR3 DNA sequence: TGTGCCAGCAGTTACTCGTCCGTGAACACTGAAGCTTTCTTT.

The V call is TRBV10-3, the J call TRBJ2-7; TRBD1 is a possible D gene (5 bases). CDR1 is ENHRY and CDR2 is SYGVKD in the germline V gene. Deletions cut 2 bases from V and 5 bases from J, with 16 bases between. The CDR3 is made up of 15 amino acids. The DNA of the CDR3 is TGTGCCATCAGTGAGGGGGCTTGGGGCGGAGACGAGCAGTACTTC. This encodes CAISEGAWGGDEQYF.

This chain links TRBV7-8 with TRBJ1-1, with no clear D. The V and J ends lost 3 bases and 3 bases respectively, with 2 bases between them. CDR3 length: 11 residues. Germline V gives CDR1 SGHVS, CDR2 FQNEAQ. The CDR3 region has the DNA TGTGCCAGCAGCTTCGACACTGAAGCTTTCTTT. This gives the protein CASSFDTEAFF.

V is TRBV12-5 and J is TRBJ1-2; 9 nucleotides match TRBD1. V was clipped by 4 bases and J by 4 bases; unmatched bases: 1. Germline loops: CDR1 LGHNT, CDR2 FRNRAP. The CDR3 is made up of 13 amino acids. This chain's CDR3 is CASGWGQGYGYTF. In nucleotides, the CDR3 is TGTGCTAGTGGTTGGGGACAGGGCTATGGCTACACCTTC.

This clone was counted between two and nine times. The CDR3 region is CASSQALGLADNEQFF. The CDR3 nucleotides are TGTGCCAGCAGCCAAGCTTTGGGACTAGCGGACAATGAGCAGTTCTTC. The chain employs TRBV14 and TRBJ2-1, with 11 bases identical to TRBD2. The V gene end was trimmed by 1 base and the J gene end by 5 bases; junction bases not matched to a gene: 4. CDR1 SGHDN and CDR2 FVKESK come from the germline V gene. CDR3 length equals 16 residues.

V gene TRBV5-4 combines with J gene TRBJ2-3; 9 bases fit TRBD2. The V gene end was trimmed by 0 bases and the J gene end by 1 base; junction bases not matched to a gene: 15. The CDR3 spans 20 residues. Germline V gene data show CDR1 as SGHNT and CDR2 as YYREEE (reference sequence). The DNA for the CDR3 is TGTGCCAGCAGCTTGGAGGGACTAGCTGAAAGACTGGGGGGCACAGATACGCAGTATTTT. Translation: CASSLEGLAERLGGTDTQYF.

The sample holds a few counts of this clone. One end of the junction fails to match germline, which may point to a read error. The rearrangement links TRBV6-1 to TRBJ1-5; 8 bases align to TRBD1. The germline gives CDR1 MNHNS, CDR2 SASEGT. The CDR3 consists of 15 residues. This chain's CDR3 is CASKWDPGGNQPQHF. DNA of the CDR3: TGTGCCAGCAAATGGGACCCAGGGGGCAACCAGCCCCAGCATTTT.

The rearrangement joins TRBV9 to TRBJ2-1; TRBD2 matches at 8 bases. CDR3 length: 16 residues. Germline loops: CDR1 SGDLS, CDR2 YYNGEE. J lost 8 bases, V lost 0 bases, and 10 bases had no gene match. This chain's CDR3 is CASSVAAGGSTDEQFF. The CDR3 DNA reads as TGTGCCAGCAGCGTAGCTGCGGGAGGAAGTACCGATGAGCAGTTCTTC.

This clone was detected only a few times. The CDR3: CAWSDGRGAEKLFF. Written as DNA, the CDR3 is TGTGCCTGGAGTGATGGCAGGGGAGCTGAAAAACTGTTTTTT. The chain employs TRBV30 and TRBJ1-4; tentative D call: TRBD1 (6 bases). Germline V lookup: CDR1 GTSNPN, CDR2 SVGIG (reference sequence). The V gene lost 1 base and the J gene lost 7 bases, with 13 bases spanning the gap. This CDR3 has 14 residues.

The chain links TRBV18 to TRBJ2-3, with D possibly TRBD1 on 6 matching bases. This CDR3 is 15 amino acids long. Trimming removed 5 bases at V and 3 bases at J, with 15 bases between. Germline lookup yields CDR1 KGHSH and CDR2 LQKENI. The CDR3 region is CASSLGHKPTDTQYF. The CDR3 bases are TGTGCCAGCTCATTGGGACACAAGCCGACAGATACGCAGTATTTT.

The rearrangement uses TRBV5-1 and TRBJ1-1; no firm D call. The CDR3 totals 14 residues. V lost 0 bases and J 6 bases, leaving 12 bases between the germline ends. CDR1 SGHRS and CDR2 YFSETQ come from the germline V gene. The DNA for the CDR3 is TGCGCCAGCAGCTTGGGGGAGTTGAAGGCTGAAGCTTTCTTT. This gives the protein CASSLGELKAEAFF.

This clone appeared a few times. The chain joins TRBV29-1 to TRBJ2-7; maybe TRBD2 (6 bases). CDR3 size: 15 residues. Trimming took off 5 bases at V and 6 bases at J, with 23 bases between the two ends. In germline, CDR1 is SQVTM, CDR2 ANQGSEA. The CDR3 nucleotides read TGCAGCGTTAAGAGGAACCGGGACTCAAGTACCGAGCAGTACTTC. It translates to CSVKRNRDSSTEQYF.

In its sample, this clone was seen a few times. V and J are TRBV15 and TRBJ1-1, with a possible D match to TRBD1 (6 bases). The CDR3 contains 14 residues. CDR1 LNHNV and CDR2 YYDKDF come from the germline V gene (reference sequence). With 2 bases removed from V and 8 bases from J, the gap between germline ends came to 15 bases. CDR3 amino acids: CATSRRSGGPEAFF. CDR3 nucleotide sequence: TGTGCCACCAGCAGACGTTCGGGGGGGCCCGAAGCTTTCTTT.